The 14 T cell receptor beta chains below all came from one sample that was sequenced in a study of cytomegalovirus exposure and HLA in healthy donors. Profiling relied on immunoSEQ multiplex PCR, and the TCRdb table lists in-frame clones only, not all of them. The sample includes some 120,000 clones, about 85% of them seen just once. The specimen sequenced was PBMCs. These receptors were taken from a woman aged 25 to 45 in good health and CMV-seronegative.

The chain has TRBV4-2 and TRBJ2-1; 7 positions agree with TRBD2. J lost 12 bases, V lost 4 bases, and 12 bases had no gene match. The germline V gene has CDR1 LGHNA and CDR2 YNFKEQ. This CDR3 contains 14 residues. The CDR3 spells CASSLGGEPPSQFF. The CDR3 DNA follows: TGTGCCAGCAGCCTTGGGGGGGAGCCGCCTTCGCAGTTCTTC.

This clone was detected only once. The chain recombines TRBV5-6 with TRBJ2-3, with TRBD2 as a possible D gene (6 bases). Trimming took 4 bases from V and 6 from J, leaving 12 bases between them. The length of the CDR3 is 13 residues. Per germline, CDR1 SGHDT and CDR2 YYEEEE. CDR3 loop: CASSNGGVDTQYF. CDR3 bases: TGTGCCAGCAGCAATGGAGGGGTTGATACGCAGTATTTT.

The CDR3 reads CASSLVGTAAYNEQFF. The CDR3 bases are TGTGCCAGCAGCTTAGTAGGGACAGCTGCCTACAATGAGCAGTTCTTC. The chain has TRBV7-8 and TRBJ2-1; 7 nucleotides agree with TRBD1. The CDR3 runs 16 residues. CDR1 and CDR2 (germline): SGHVS, FQNEAQ. Trimming cost V 1 base and J 2 bases; bases outside gene matches: 5.

The chain is built from TRBV19 and TRBJ2-2; D remains unclear. In germline, CDR1 is LNHDA, CDR2 SQIVND (reference sequence). Trimming stripped 4 bases from V and 4 bases from J, with 10 bases between. This CDR3 is 14 amino acids long. The CDR3 sequence is CASSTEASTGELFF. CDR3 bases: TGTGCCAGTAGTACCGAAGCGAGCACCGGGGAGCTGTTTTTT.

This chain connects TRBV21-1 to TRBJ2-5; TRBD2 is the table's D call, not checked against the DNA. TRBV21-1 is termed a pseudogene. The CDR3 extends over 17 amino acids. CDR3: CASSRSGGLAWQETQYF. The CDR3 region has the DNA TGTGCCAGCAGCCGATCCGGGGGACTAGCGTGGCAAGAGACCCAGTACTTC.

The rearrangement joins TRBV4-3 to TRBJ2-6; 7 bases agree with TRBD2. The germline V gene has CDR1 LGHNA and CDR2 YSLEER. J lost 0 bases, V lost 1 base, and 3 bases had no gene match. The CDR3 totals 17 residues. The CDR3, as DNA: TGCGCCAGCAGCCAAGCCGGCGGGGGCTCTGGGGCCAACGTCCTGACTTTC. Protein sequence: CASSQAGGGSGANVLTF.

The V gene is TRBV7-9, the J gene TRBJ1-5; TRBD1 might be the D (5 bases). The CDR3 sequence is 15 residues long. Trimming removed 2 bases from V and 3 bases from J, with 11 bases in between. The germline V gene has CDR1 SEHNR and CDR2 FQNEAQ (reference sequence). CDR3: CASSLSQGSNQPQHF. DNA for the CDR3: TGTGCCAGCAGCTTATCCCAGGGATCCAATCAGCCCCAGCATTTT.

This rearrangement joins TRBV27 to TRBJ1-5, with 7 bases lining up with TRBD1. The trim removed 6 bases at V and 2 bases at J, leaving 7 bases unmatched. The CDR3 consists of 15 residues. In germline, CDR1 is MNHEY, CDR2 SMNVEV (reference sequence). The CDR3 nucleotides are TGTGCCAGCAGGGCCCGGGACAGACGCAATCAGCCCCAGCATTTT. Translated: CASRARDRRNQPQHF.

This chain links TRBV5-3 with TRBJ2-3; TRBD1 matches 8 bases. TRBV5-3 is sorted into the ORF group, with uncertain function. Trimming cost V 2 bases and J 2 bases; bases outside gene matches: 10. The CDR3 loop spans 17 amino acids. The CDR3 spells CARSFPGRGRDTDTQYF. CDR3 DNA sequence: TGTGCCAGAAGCTTCCCGGGCAGGGGGCGCGACACAGATACGCAGTATTTT.

This clone was found many times. The sample has other DNA sequences that encode this CDR3 too. The rearrangement joins TRBV18 to TRBJ1-2; tentatively, D is TRBD1 (6 bases). The V gene lost 2 bases and the J gene lost 6 bases, with 10 bases spanning the gap. The CDR3 runs 13 residues. The germline gives CDR1 KGHSH, CDR2 LQKENI. The CDR3 region has the DNA TGTGCCAGCTCACCATCCAGGGGAGATGGCTACACCTTC. This codes for CASSPSRGDGYTF.

The DNA of the CDR3 is TGTGCCAGCAGCCCCTACAGGGACGTCACTGAAGCTTTCTTT. This encodes CASSPYRDVTEAFF. The V and J genes are TRBV6-5 and TRBJ1-1, with D possibly being TRBD1 (6 bases). Trimming took off 6 bases at V and 4 bases at J, with 15 bases between the two ends. CDR1 MNHEY and CDR2 SVGAGI come from the germline V gene. The CDR3 runs 14 residues.

This chain joins TRBV4-1 and TRBJ2-1; no reliable D call. The germline CDR1 and CDR2 sequences are MGHRA and YSYEKL. This CDR3 is built from 14 residues. The V gene lost 2 bases and the J gene lost 7 bases, with 12 bases spanning the gap. CDR3 in DNA: TGCGCCAGCAGCCAACTAGTCCCGTTGAATGAGCAGTTCTTC. Translating it yields CASSQLVPLNEQFF.

The CDR3 DNA reads TGTGCCAGCTCACCTTCGACTAGCGGGGGACACGAGCAGTACTTC. Protein product: CASSPSTSGGHEQYF. V is TRBV18 and J is TRBJ2-7; 12 nucleotides match TRBD2. V trimming: 3 bases; J trimming: 5 bases; junction bases outside the gene matches: 5. CDR3 length: 15 residues. Germline loops: CDR1 KGHSH, CDR2 LQKENI.

The chain couples TRBV4-2 to TRBJ1-2; 9 positions match TRBD1. The CDR3 is 14 amino acids. Looked up from germline, CDR1 is LGHNA and CDR2 is YNFKEQ. V lost 4 bases to trimming and J lost 6 bases; unmatched junction nucleotides: 6. In DNA, the CDR3 is TGTGCCAGCAGCCTCGCCGGGACAGGGAATGGCTACACCTTC. Translated, it gives CASSLAGTGNGYTF.